The clone carrying this TCR beta chain showed up many times. As yet, its antigen is unknown. This specimen comes from a study of T cells in Graves' hyperthyroidism and ophthalmopathy. Points from the study as a whole: The model identified upcoming ophthalmopathy a median about 6.5 months ahead of onset.

The PBMCs studied were ones that came from 10 ml fresh peripheral blood. The CDR3 is 17 amino acids. V gave up 3 bases and J gave up 0 bases, with 16 bases separating them. What was amplified from RNA transcripts were TCR beta CDR3 regions. First-round RT-PCR with HTBI primers amplified the TCR CDR3 region. In TCRdb, the multiplex PCR reads were re-called with MiXCR into one record per CDR3 protein. The sample consists of about 400,000 distinct CDR3 sequences, 20% to 30% of them appearing once. The source material was blood. This clonotype originated in a man aged 45-60 years with Graves' hyperthyroidism. This chain uses TRBV12-3 or TRBV12-4 with TRBJ2-3, with D perhaps matching TRBD1 (5 bases). CDR3 sequence: CASSLGVGAGSTDTQYF. Here the CDR3 DNA reads TGTGCCAGCAGTTTGGGCGTAGGGGCAGGGAGCACAGATACGCAGTATTTT.